This T cell receptor beta chain was identified during a study of blood T cell repertoires in COVID-19 (dated by TCRdb to the early 2020s). Concerning the study at large: Samples covering the acute and convalescent phases of COVID-19 were provided by collaborators in the United States, Italy and Spain. The material from the prospective study consisted of cDNA or gDNA derived from T cells, B-cell-depleted T cells, or PBMCs. Subjects who had been exposed to COVID-19, were actively infected with it, or had recovered from it provided the deeply sampled blood TCRbeta repertoires that made up the dataset. A freely available public database, intended as a resource for researchers studying the immune response to SARS-CoV-2, is where the repertoires were released. Samples came from the ongoing ImmuneRACE study (first 160 participants) plus 1,254 subjects from 6 global collaborators. The sample metadata nearly always contained a de-identified subject ID, COVID-19 status, age in years and sex. Where available, HLA class I and class II types were obtained from metadata supplied by the sample provider rather than from assay-based typing.

With respect to this clone: The antigen it recognizes is unknown. Base-call qualities are not available, and no considerably larger clone is one nucleotide away.

TCRbeta CDR3 regions were amplified from genomic DNA by means of the immunoSEQ Assay, a bias-controlled multiplex PCR. As for how the authors treated the data: The number of nucleated cells in each sample was estimated from the amplification of reference gene primers within the assay. To quantify the absolute abundance of each unique TCRbeta CDR3 rearrangement, sequence reads were collapsed and filtered. For each sample, productive Simpson clonality was calculated as the square root of Simpson's diversity index across productive rearrangements. The immuneACCESS repertoire file appears here via TCRdb, limited to in-frame rearrangements. These files lack a portion of the clones; in checked studies, under half of the deficit traces to unresolved V genes, and the cause of the others is not known. V and J calls and clone size are given by that table; D and trimming were obtained from the DNA. For this sample the table gives approximately 150,000 clones, of which 84% were detected only once. Clones ranked in the top ten supply around 5% of the sample.

Here is what the overall study found, with its caveats: Clinical and demographic metadata were provided uncurated, with the amount varying by source and participant.

The CDR3 holds 15 amino acids from the cysteine to the phenylalanine. CDR3 DNA is the only sequence kept; it has 45 bases, read in frame from the first base. Unmatched junction bases come to 1, with V trimmed by 4 bases and J by 1 base. Taken from the germline V gene, the CDR1 and CDR2 loops are KGHDR and SFDVKD. The collaborating institutions used their own protocols to collect whole blood in K2EDTA tubes. Collaborator samples were shipped for TCRbeta analysis as frozen whole blood, isolated PBMCs, or DNA extracted from either sample type. Sequencing used peripheral blood. The clonotype originates from a human donor in a cohort sampled during active COVID-19. The chain was built from TRBV24-1 and TRBJ2-5; 11 bases in the junction line up with TRBD1. The nucleotide sequence is given as TGTGCCACCAGTGAGGGACAGGGGGTCCAAGAGACCCAGTACTTC. This gives the protein CATSEGQGVQETQYF.